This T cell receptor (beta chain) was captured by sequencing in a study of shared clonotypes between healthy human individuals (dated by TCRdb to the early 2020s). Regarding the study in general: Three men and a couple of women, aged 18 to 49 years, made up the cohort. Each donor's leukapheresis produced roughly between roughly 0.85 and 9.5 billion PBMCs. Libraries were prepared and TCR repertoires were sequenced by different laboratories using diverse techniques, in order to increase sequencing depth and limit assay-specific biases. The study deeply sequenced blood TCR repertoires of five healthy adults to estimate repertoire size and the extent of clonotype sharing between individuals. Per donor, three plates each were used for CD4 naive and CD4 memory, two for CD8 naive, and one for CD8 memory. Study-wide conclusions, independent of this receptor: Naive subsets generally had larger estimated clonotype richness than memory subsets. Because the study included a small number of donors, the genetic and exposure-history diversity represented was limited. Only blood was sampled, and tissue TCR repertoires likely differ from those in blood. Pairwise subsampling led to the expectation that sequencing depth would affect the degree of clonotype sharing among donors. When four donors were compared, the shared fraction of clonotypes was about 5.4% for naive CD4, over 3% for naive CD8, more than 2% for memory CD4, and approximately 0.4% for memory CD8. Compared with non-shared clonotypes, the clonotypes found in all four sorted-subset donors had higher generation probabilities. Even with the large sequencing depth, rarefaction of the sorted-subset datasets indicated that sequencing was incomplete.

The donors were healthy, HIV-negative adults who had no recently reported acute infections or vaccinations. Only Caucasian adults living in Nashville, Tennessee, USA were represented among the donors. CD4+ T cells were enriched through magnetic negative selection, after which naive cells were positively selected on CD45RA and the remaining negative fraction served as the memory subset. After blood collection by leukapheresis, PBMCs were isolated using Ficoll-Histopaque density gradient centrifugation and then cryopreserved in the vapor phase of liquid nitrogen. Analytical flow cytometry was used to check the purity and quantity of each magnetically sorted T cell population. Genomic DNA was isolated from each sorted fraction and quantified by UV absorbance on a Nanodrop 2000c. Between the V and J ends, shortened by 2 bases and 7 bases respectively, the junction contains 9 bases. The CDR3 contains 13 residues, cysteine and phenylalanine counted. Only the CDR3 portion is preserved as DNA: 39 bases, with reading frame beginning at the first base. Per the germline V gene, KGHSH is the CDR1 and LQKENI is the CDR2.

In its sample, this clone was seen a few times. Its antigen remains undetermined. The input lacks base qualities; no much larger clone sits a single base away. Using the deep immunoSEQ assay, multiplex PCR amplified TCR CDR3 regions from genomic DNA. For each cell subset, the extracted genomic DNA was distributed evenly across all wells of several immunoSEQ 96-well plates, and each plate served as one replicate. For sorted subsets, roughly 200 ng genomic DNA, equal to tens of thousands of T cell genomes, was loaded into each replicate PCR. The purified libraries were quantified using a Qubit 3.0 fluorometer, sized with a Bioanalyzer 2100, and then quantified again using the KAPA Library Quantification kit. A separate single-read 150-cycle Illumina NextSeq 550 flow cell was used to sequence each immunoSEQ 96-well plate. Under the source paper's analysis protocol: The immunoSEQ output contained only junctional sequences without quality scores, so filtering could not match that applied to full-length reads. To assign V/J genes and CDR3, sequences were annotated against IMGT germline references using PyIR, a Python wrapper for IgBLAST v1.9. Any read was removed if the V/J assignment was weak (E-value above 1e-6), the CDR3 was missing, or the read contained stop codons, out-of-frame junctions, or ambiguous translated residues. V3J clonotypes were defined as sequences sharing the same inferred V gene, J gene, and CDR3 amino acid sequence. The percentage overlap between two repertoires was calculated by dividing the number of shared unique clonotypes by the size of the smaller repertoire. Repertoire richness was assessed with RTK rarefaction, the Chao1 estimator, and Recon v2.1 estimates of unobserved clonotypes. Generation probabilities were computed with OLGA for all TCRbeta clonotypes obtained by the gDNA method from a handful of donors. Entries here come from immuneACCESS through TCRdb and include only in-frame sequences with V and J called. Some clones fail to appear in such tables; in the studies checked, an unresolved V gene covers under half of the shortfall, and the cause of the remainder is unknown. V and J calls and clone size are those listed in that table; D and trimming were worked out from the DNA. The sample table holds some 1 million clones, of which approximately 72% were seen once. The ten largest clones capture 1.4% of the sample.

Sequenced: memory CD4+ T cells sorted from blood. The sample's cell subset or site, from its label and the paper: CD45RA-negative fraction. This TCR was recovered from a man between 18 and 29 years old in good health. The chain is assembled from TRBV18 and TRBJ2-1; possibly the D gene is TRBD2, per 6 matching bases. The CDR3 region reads CASSPTSWNEQFF. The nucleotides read TGTGCCAGCTCACCAACTAGCTGGAATGAGCAGTTCTTC.